The present TCR beta chain was sequenced within a study of T-cell memory formation after mild COVID-19. This clonotype was seen a few times. Germline lookup yields CDR1 KGHSH and CDR2 LQKENI. The CDR3 has 15 residues. The germline V and J ends were trimmed by 1 base and 1 base, with 7 bases remaining between them. In TCRdb, the 5' RACE reads were re-called with MiXCR into one record per CDR3 protein. Of a few hundred thousand distinct CDR3 sequences listed, about 20% are singletons. This sequence joins TRBV18 and TRBJ1-4, with TRBD1 as a possible D gene (5 bases). The TCR originated in an adult woman who had mild COVID-19 (a few samples of this study predate the infection). Cell type and time point are not known. Sequences were obtained from PBMCs or a T cell subset sorted from them (not recorded which). Here the CDR3 reads CASSPRDGTNEKLFF. In DNA form, the CDR3 reads TGTGCCAGCTCACCACGGGACGGAACTAATGAAAAACTGTTTTTT.